This entry describes one TCR beta chain. Time point indicated: patch test 3, about 24 weeks after DPC sensitization. The treatment: therapeutic diphenylcyclopropenone sensitization with weekly scalp DPC. The study drew its donors from alopecia patients who were 18 to 70 years old and suitable for DPC. This sample is drawn from a study of human T cells and chemical hapten exposure. On the study more broadly: The patch tests put 0.01% DPC on the skin of the upper back and were read 6 days later.

MiXCR, applied by TCRdb to the RACE reads, yields one record per CDR3 protein. The profile shows more than 95,000 distinct CDR3 sequences, less than 45% of them singletons. This CDR3 is 14 amino acids long. V was shortened by 2 bases and J by 5 bases, with 12 bases between the two germline ends. The germline gives CDR1 SEHNR, CDR2 FQNEAQ (reference sequence). V usage is TRBV7-9 and J usage is TRBJ1-2; weak D call: TRBD1 (5 bases). The sequence was obtained from a man aged 40-50 years with alopecia areata. Some clones in this sample may be carry-over from other donors' samples. Specimen: whole blood, collected in connection with sensitization to the hapten diphenylcyclopropenone (DPC). CDR3 sequence reads: CASSLRGRIYGYTF. In nucleotides, the CDR3 is TGTGCCAGCAGCTTACGGGGACGGATATATGGCTACACCTTC.